This entry concerns a single TCR beta chain. Its target is not known. This clone may be a read error of a much larger clone one base away. One entry per CDR3 protein results from TCRdb running MiXCR on the RT-PCR reads. Of roughly 700,000 distinct CDR3 sequences listed, about 15% are singletons. This sample is drawn from a study of response to subunit inactivated influenza vaccine. Study-level points and caveats: Authors suggested seasonal influenza vaccinations each recruit few new T cells.

Trimming stripped 2 bases from V and 2 bases from J, with 10 bases between. CDR1 and CDR2 from the germline V gene are ENHRY and SYGVKD. This CDR3 has 14 amino acids. This specimen consisted of PBMCs from blood, obtained 14 days before vaccination. The source is a man aged 50-60 years who received an inactivated influenza vaccine. The chain combines TRBV10-3 with TRBJ2-7; D is perhaps TRBD2 (6 bases). The CDR3, as DNA: TGTGCCATCAGTGAGAGGCAGCGGGCCTACGAGCAGTACTTC. This sequence encodes CAISERQRAYEQYF.